This is a list of T cell receptor beta chains from one sample in a study of blood T cell repertoires in COVID-19. TCRdb keeps only in-frame clones here, not all; method: immunoSEQ multiplex PCR. The table lists almost 400,000 clones, about 87% of them singletons. Sequencing input: peripheral blood. These TCRs come from a woman in her fifties or sixties with COVID-19, enrolled during active disease. Each CDR3 is given with its conserved first and last residue. D genes are given only for firm matches. Size is omitted from some rows. Given values are once, few, many or a class for expanded clones.

>NA|NA|TRBJ2-7|TRBV10-3|12
CAISDVSYEQYF
TGTGCCATCAGTGACGTCTCCTACGAGCAGTACTTC
>NA|TRBD1|TRBJ1-2|TRBV6-5|15
CASSPQGAHGIGYTF
TGTGCCAGCAGTCCACAGGGGGCGCATGGCATTGGCTACACCTTC
>many|TRBD2|TRBJ2-1|TRBV6-5|13
CASSYRGGSEQFF
TGTGCCAGCAGTTACCGGGGGGGCAGTGAGCAGTTCTTC
>NA|NA|TRBJ2-5|TRBV6-1|14
CASSDRGLRETQYF
TGTGCCAGCAGTGACCGCGGCTTAAGGGAGACCCAGTACTTC
>once|NA|TRBJ2-5|TRBV6-1|16
CASSERKGLAQETQYF
TGTGCCAGCAGTGAAAGGAAGGGGCTCGCCCAAGAGACCCAGTACTTC
>once|NA|TRBJ1-1|TRBV7-8|14
CASSGGGTITEAFF
TGTGCCAGCTCCGGGGGGGGGACAATAACTGAAGCTTTCTTT
>NA|NA|TRBJ1-3|TRBV9|14
CASSQRGSGNTIYF
TGTGCCAGCAGCCAACGAGGCTCTGGAAACACCATATATTTT
>NA|NA|TRBJ1-1|TRBV29-1|13
CSVVVAARTEAFF
TGCAGCGTTGTGGTGGCGGCCCGAACTGAAGCTTTCTTT
>NA|NA|TRBJ1-2|TRBV30|13
CASSLPLNYGYTF
TGTGCCTCCTCCCTACCGCTAAACTATGGCTACACCTTC
>NA|NA|TRBJ1-1|TRBV4-1|17
CASSQEPRRSSNTEAFF
TGCGCCAGCAGCCAAGAGCCCCGTCGGAGCTCGAACACTGAAGCTTTCTTT
>NA|TRBD2|TRBJ2-5|TRBV9|15
CASSVPGGAGETQYF
TGTGCCAGCAGCGTCCCCGGGGGGGCCGGAGAGACCCAGTACTTC
>once|TRBD2|TRBJ2-1|TRBV6-6|13
CASRLTSRDEQFF
TGTGCCAGCAGGTTGACTAGCCGGGATGAGCAGTTCTTC
>NA|NA|TRBJ1-1|TRBV5-1|14
CASSESDLNTEAFF
TGCGCCAGCAGCGAAAGCGACTTGAACACTGAAGCTTTCTTT
>NA|NA|TRBJ2-3|TRBV7-8|10
CASEQGTQYF
TGTGCCAGCGAACAGGGTACGCAGTATTTT
>NA|NA|TRBJ1-6|TRBV2|16
CASSVQGSGRNSPLHF
TGTGCCAGCAGTGTGCAGGGGAGCGGACGGAATTCACCCCTCCACTTT
>NA|TRBD1|TRBJ1-6|TRBV2|15
CASTNRGQDNSPLHF
TGTGCCAGCACTAACCGGGGACAGGATAATTCACCCCTCCACTTT
>NA|TRBD2|TRBJ2-2|TRBV5-1|18
CASSFPQAGGLNTGELFF
TGCGCCAGCAGCTTCCCTCAAGCGGGGGGACTGAACACCGGGGAGCTGTTTTTT
>few|NA|TRBJ1-5|TRBV3-1/TRBV3-2|12
CASSSGDQPQHF
TGTGCCAGCAGTTCCGGTGATCAGCCCCAGCATTTT
>NA|NA|TRBJ1-1|TRBV19|13
CATQDSLNTEAFF
TGTGCCACCCAGGACAGTCTGAACACTGAAGCTTTCTTT
>NA|NA|TRBJ2-7|TRBV27|14
CASSFSGQSYEQYF
TGTGCCAGCAGTTTTTCGGGACAAAGCTACGAGCAGTACTTC
>NA|TRBD2|TRBJ2-2|TRBV7-2|16
CASSLAVGGGTGELFF
TGTGCCAGCAGCTTAGCTGTGGGCGGGGGGACCGGGGAGCTGTTTTTT
>NA|NA|TRBJ1-3|TRBV6-5|16
CASSYRRHGSGNTIYF
TGTGCCAGCAGTTACCGCAGACACGGCTCTGGAAACACCATATATTTT
>NA|NA|TRBJ2-1|TRBV7-5|16
CVRSYSGGADSDEQFF
TGTGTCAGAAGTTATAGCGGGGGGGCCGATTCGGATGAGCAGTTCTTC
>NA|TRBD1|TRBJ1-6|TRBV2|17
CASTLGTGGHYNSPLHF
TGTGCCAGCACCCTCGGGACAGGAGGGCACTATAATTCACCCCTCCACTTT
>once|TRBD1|TRBJ2-7|TRBV10-3|13
CAIRGQAHHEQYF
TGTGCCATCAGGGGACAGGCCCACCACGAGCAGTACTTC
>once|NA|TRBJ2-3|TRBV5-1|17
CASSLGLQAASTDTQYF
TGCGCCAGCAGCTTGGGCCTTCAGGCAGCTAGCACAGATACGCAGTATTTT
>NA|NA|TRBJ1-5|TRBV24-1|16
CATSDPDRGRNQPQHF
TGTGCCACCAGTGATCCGGACAGAGGTCGCAATCAGCCCCAGCATTTT
>NA|NA|TRBJ2-1|TRBV7-3|12
CASSPGYNEQFF
TGTGCCAGCAGCCCCGGGTACAATGAGCAGTTCTTC
>many|TRBD1|TRBJ2-7|TRBV11-2|14
CASSFGTGDYEQYF
TGTGCCAGCAGCTTCGGGACAGGTGATTACGAGCAGTACTTC
>NA|NA|TRBJ2-7|TRBV2|12
CASRQQGNEQYF
TGTGCCAGCAGACAACAGGGAAACGAGCAGTACTTC
>NA|NA|TRBJ1-1|TRBV5-1|15
CASSSTTGRKTEAFF
TGCGCCAGCAGCTCGACGACAGGCAGAAAGACTGAAGCTTTCTTT
>NA|TRBD2|TRBJ2-3|TRBV20-1|15
CSASGLAATTDTQYF
TGCAGTGCTAGTGGGCTAGCGGCGACCACAGATACGCAGTATTTT
>NA|TRBD2|TRBJ2-1|TRBV28|13
CASSFGRANEQFF
TGTGCCAGCAGTTTCGGGAGGGCGAATGAGCAGTTCTTC
>NA|NA|TRBJ2-7|TRBV7-9|12
CASSLSFYEQYF
TGTGCCAGCAGCTTATCCTTCTACGAGCAGTACTTC
>NA|NA|TRBJ2-3|TRBV14|12
CASNQFPDTQYF
TGTGCCAGCAATCAGTTCCCAGATACGCAGTATTTT
>NA|NA|TRBJ1-1|TRBV3-1/TRBV3-2|18
CASSQDHRPQRVNTEAFF
TGTGCCAGCAGCCAAGATCACCGCCCTCAGAGGGTGAACACTGAAGCTTTCTTT
>NA|NA|TRBJ1-2|TRBV6-5|13
CASTPGLSYGYTF
TGTGCCAGCACCCCCGGACTATCCTATGGCTACACCTTC
>few|TRBD1|TRBJ1-5|TRBV27|15
CASSRQGGSNQPQHF
TGTGCCAGCAGTCGACAGGGGGGTAGCAATCAGCCCCAGCATTTT
>NA|TRBD1|TRBJ2-7|TRBV18|14
CASSPGTGVNEQYF
TGTGCCAGCTCACCCGGGACAGGGGTCAACGAGCAGTACTTC
>once|TRBD1|TRBJ2-3|TRBV24-1|16
CATSDPQGARTDTQYF
TGTGCCACCAGTGATCCTCAGGGGGCGCGAACAGATACGCAGTATTTT
>NA|TRBD1|TRBJ1-1|TRBV19|13
CASKFTGGTEAFF
TGTGCCAGTAAGTTTACAGGGGGTACTGAAGCTTTCTTT
>NA|TRBD1|TRBJ1-5|TRBV27|15
CASSVQGAKGQPQHF
TGTGCCAGCAGTGTACAGGGGGCTAAGGGTCAGCCCCAGCATTTT
>NA|NA|TRBJ2-3|TRBV6-4|14
CASSRASDQIPQYF
TGTGCCAGCAGTCGGGCTAGCGATCAGATTCCGCAGTATTTT
>NA|NA|TRBJ1-1|TRBV18|14
CASLPGIRDTEAFF
TGTGCCAGCCTCCCAGGGATCAGAGACACTGAAGCTTTCTTT
>NA|TRBD2|TRBJ2-7|TRBV18|13
CASSPPSGYEQYF
TGTGCCAGCTCACCCCCTAGCGGGTACGAGCAGTACTTC
>NA|NA|TRBJ1-2|TRBV5-6|13
CASSLSRDYGYTF
TGTGCCAGCAGCTTGAGCAGGGACTATGGCTACACCTTC
>NA|TRBD2|TRBJ2-1|TRBV7-3|15
CASSSTSGVYNEQFF
TGTGCCAGCAGCTCGACTAGCGGGGTATACAATGAGCAGTTCTTC
>NA|NA|TRBJ1-4|TRBV5-1|13
CASRAGLEEKLFF
TGCGCCAGCAGGGCAGGGTTAGAGGAAAAACTGTTTTTT
>NA|TRBD1|TRBJ2-1|TRBV7-9|15
CASSLEGGIYNEQFF
TGTGCCAGCAGCTTAGAAGGGGGCATCTACAATGAGCAGTTCTTC
>NA|TRBD1|TRBJ1-2|TRBV6-5|14
CASSQRDRTYGYTF
TGTGCCAGCAGTCAGAGGGACAGGACCTATGGCTACACCTTC
>NA|NA|TRBJ2-1|TRBV24-1|14
CATSETGRLDEQFF
TGTGCCACCAGCGAGACAGGGAGGTTGGATGAGCAGTTCTTC
>NA|TRBD2|TRBJ2-7|TRBV5-5|16
CASSWTVTSGGSKYYF
TGTGCCAGCAGCTGGACGGTGACTAGCGGGGGATCCAAGTATTACTTC
>NA|TRBD1|TRBJ1-6|TRBV9|14
CASSGLGQNSPLHF
TGTGCCAGCAGCGGACTGGGACAGAATTCACCCCTCCACTTT
>once|TRBD1|TRBJ2-7|TRBV25-1|16
CASSEYPGQGANEQYF
TGTGCCAGCAGTGAATATCCGGGACAGGGGGCCAACGAGCAGTACTTC
>NA|TRBD1|TRBJ1-6|TRBV5-4|14
CASSQRDRDSPLHF
TGTGCCAGCAGCCAGCGGGACAGGGATTCACCCCTCCACTTT
>NA|TRBD2|TRBJ2-4|TRBV4-1|16
CASSHHAGVAKNIQYF
TGCGCCAGCAGCCACCATGCGGGGGTAGCCAAAAACATTCAGTACTTC
>NA|NA|TRBJ2-2|TRBV7-9|14
CASSPQGFTGELFF
TGTGCCAGCAGCCCGCAGGGGTTCACCGGGGAGCTGTTTTTT
>NA|NA|TRBJ1-1|TRBV19|16
CASTRPGWVGNTEAFF
TGTGCCAGTACCCGTCCGGGTTGGGTGGGGAACACTGAAGCTTTCTTT